The 5 T cell receptor beta chains below were found in one sample sequenced in a study of PD-L1 blockade in urothelial cancer. The method was immunoSEQ multiplex PCR; TCRdb's version includes in-frame clones alone and lacks a portion of them. This table holds 45,000 to 55,000 clones, approximately 80% found once. The time point was: pretreatment peripheral blood. This specimen consisted of PBMCs, obtained around atezolizumab (anti-PD-L1) treatment. These receptors all stem from a man in his forties or fifties with urothelial cancer.

This clone was counted a single time. The chain employs TRBV5-4 and TRBJ2-5; TRBD1 agrees at 7 bases. J was trimmed by 1 base and V by 2 bases; bases with no gene match: 8. The CDR3 length is 16 residues. The germline gives CDR1 SGHNT, CDR2 YYREEE (reference sequence). CDR3 coding DNA: TGTGCCAGCAGCTTCCCACAGGGGCCGCTCCAAGAGACCCAGTACTTC. This codes for CASSFPQGPLQETQYF. Full variable domain (missing parts from reference TRBV5-4 and TRBJ2-5): ETGVTQSPTHLIKTRGQQVTLRCSSQSGHNTVSWYQQALGQGPQFIFQYYREEENGRGNFPPRFSGLQFPNYSSELNVNALELDDSALYLCASSFPQGPLQETQYFGPGTRLLVL.

This sequence joins TRBV28 and TRBJ2-7; D is perhaps TRBD1 (6 bases). Germline V CDR1 and CDR2: MDHEN, SYDVKM. Trimming removed 6 bases at V and 2 bases at J, with 14 bases between. CDR3 size: 14 residues. CDR3 DNA: TGTGCCAGCAGAAGGACAGTAGTACCCTACGAGCAGTACTTC. This encodes CASRRTVVPYEQYF.

The chain links TRBV5-4 to TRBJ2-1, with D maybe TRBD2 (5 bases). The CDR3 length is 19 residues. Between the trimmed V and J ends, which lost 4 bases and 1 base, there was a span of 24 bases. Germline CDR1 SGHNT, CDR2 YYREEE (reference sequence). CDR3 region: CASSPDLLPSGPSYNEQFF. The CDR3 DNA follows: TGTGCCAGCAGCCCCGACCTACTTCCGAGCGGACCATCCTACAATGAGCAGTTCTTC.

The V gene is TRBV30, the J gene TRBJ2-5; 10 nucleotides match TRBD2. The germline V gene encodes CDR1 GTSNPN and CDR2 SVGIG (reference sequence). V was clipped by 5 bases and J by 1 base; unmatched bases: 4. The CDR3 length is 14 residues. The chain's CDR3 is CAWASGSIQETQYF. The CDR3 coding sequence is TGTGCCTGGGCTAGCGGGAGTATCCAAGAGACCCAGTACTTC.

The V and J genes are TRBV5-1 and TRBJ2-6, with TRBD2 as a possible D gene (6 bases). CDR3 length: 20 residues. The germline V and J ends were trimmed by 4 bases and 2 bases, with 25 bases remaining between them. Per the germline V gene, CDR1 is SGHRS and CDR2 is YFSETQ. CDR3 in amino acids: CASSADTSRGASPGANVLTF. As DNA, the CDR3 is TGCGCCAGCAGCGCCGATACCTCTCGCGGGGCAAGCCCTGGGGCCAACGTCCTGACTTTC.